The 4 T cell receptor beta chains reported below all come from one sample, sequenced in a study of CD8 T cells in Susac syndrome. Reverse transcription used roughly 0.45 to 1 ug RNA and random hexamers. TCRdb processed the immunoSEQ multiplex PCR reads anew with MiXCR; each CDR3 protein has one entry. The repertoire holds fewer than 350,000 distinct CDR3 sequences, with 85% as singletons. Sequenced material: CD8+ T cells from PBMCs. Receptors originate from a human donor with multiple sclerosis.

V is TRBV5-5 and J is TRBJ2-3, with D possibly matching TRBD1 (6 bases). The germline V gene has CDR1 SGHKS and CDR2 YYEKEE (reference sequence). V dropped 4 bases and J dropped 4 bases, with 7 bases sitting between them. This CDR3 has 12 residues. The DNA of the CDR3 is TGTGCCAGCAGCGAGGGGGCAGATACGCAGTATTTT. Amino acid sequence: CASSEGADTQYF.

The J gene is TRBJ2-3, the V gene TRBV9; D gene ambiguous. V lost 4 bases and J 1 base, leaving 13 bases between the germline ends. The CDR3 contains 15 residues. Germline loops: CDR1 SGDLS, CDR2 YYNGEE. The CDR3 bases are TGTGCCAGCAGCTCGCGGCGAACCCGCACAGATACGCAGTATTTT. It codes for CASSSRRTRTDTQYF.

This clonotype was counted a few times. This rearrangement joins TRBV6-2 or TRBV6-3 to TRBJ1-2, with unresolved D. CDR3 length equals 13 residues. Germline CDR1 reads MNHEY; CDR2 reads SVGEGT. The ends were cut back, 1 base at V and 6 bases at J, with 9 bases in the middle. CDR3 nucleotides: TGTGCCAGCAGTTACTTGGGCGGAGATGGCTACACCTTC. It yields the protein CASSYLGGDGYTF.

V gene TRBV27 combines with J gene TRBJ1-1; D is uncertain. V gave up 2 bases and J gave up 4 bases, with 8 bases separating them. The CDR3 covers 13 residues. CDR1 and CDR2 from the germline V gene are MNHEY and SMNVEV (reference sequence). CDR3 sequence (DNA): TGTGCCAGCAGTTTAACGGGGAGCACTGAAGCTTTCTTT. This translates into CASSLTGSTEAFF.